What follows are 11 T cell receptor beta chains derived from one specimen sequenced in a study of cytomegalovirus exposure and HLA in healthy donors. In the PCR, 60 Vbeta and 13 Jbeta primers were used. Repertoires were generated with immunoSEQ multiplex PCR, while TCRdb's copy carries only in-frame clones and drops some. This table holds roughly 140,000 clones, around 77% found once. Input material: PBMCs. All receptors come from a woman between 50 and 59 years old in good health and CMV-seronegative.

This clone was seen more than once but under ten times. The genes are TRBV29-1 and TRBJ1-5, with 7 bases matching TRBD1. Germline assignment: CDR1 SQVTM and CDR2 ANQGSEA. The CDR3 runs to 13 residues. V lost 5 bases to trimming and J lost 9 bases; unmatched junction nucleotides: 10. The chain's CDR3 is CSVSGDRTGPQHF. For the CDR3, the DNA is TGCAGCGTTTCGGGGGACAGAACGGGGCCCCAGCATTTT.

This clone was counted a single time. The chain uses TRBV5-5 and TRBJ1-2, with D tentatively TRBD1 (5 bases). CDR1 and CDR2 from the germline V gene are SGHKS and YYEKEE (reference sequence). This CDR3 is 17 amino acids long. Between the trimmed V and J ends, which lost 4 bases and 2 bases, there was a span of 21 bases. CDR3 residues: CASSPNAGLSVNYGYTF. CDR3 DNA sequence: TGTGCCAGCAGCCCGAATGCAGGGCTCAGCGTCAACTATGGCTACACCTTC.

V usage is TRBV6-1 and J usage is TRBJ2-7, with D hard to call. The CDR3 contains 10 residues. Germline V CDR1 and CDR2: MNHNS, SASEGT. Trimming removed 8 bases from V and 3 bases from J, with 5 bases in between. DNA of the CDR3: TGTGCCAGCGGAGACTACGAGCAGTACTTC. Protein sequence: CASGDYEQYF.

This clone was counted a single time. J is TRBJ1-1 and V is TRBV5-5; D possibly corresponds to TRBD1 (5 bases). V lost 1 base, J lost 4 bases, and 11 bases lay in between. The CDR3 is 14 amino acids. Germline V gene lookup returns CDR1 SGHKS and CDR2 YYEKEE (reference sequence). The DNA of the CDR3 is TGTGCCAGCAGCTTGACAGGTCTGGGCACTGAAGCTTTCTTT. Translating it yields CASSLTGLGTEAFF.

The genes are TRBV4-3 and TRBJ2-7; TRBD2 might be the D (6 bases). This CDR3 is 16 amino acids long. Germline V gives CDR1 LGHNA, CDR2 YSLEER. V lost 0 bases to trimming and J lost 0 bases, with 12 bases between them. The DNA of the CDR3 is TGCGCCAGCAGCCAAGATCGTGGGGGGTACTCCTACGAGCAGTACTTC. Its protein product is CASSQDRGGYSYEQYF.

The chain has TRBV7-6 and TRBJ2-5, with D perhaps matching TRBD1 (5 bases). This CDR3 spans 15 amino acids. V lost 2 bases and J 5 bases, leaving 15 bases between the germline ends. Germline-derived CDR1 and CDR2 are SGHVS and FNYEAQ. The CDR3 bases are TGTGCCAGCAGCTTATCTAAGGGGATCGGGGAGACCCAGTACTTC. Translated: CASSLSKGIGETQYF.

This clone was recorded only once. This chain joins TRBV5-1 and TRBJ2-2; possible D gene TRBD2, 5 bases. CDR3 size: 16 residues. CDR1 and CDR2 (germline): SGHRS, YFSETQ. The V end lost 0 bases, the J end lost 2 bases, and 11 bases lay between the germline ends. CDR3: CASSLVRDFNTGELFF. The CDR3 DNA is TGCGCCAGCAGCTTGGTGAGGGATTTTAACACCGGGGAGCTGTTTTTT. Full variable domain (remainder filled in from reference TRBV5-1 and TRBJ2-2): KAGVTQTPRYLIKTRGQQVTLSCSPISGHRSVSWYQQTPGQGLQFLFEYFSETQRNKGNFPGRFSGRQFSNSRSEMNVSTLELGDSALYLCASSLVRDFNTGELFFGEGSRLTVL.

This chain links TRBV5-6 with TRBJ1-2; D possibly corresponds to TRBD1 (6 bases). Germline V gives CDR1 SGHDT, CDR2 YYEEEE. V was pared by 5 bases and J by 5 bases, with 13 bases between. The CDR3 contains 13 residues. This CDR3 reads CASRFTGIYGYTF. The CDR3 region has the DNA TGTGCCAGCAGATTTACAGGGATTTATGGCTACACCTTC.

As DNA, the CDR3 is TGTGCCTGGAGCGTAGCGGGGGGCTACAATGAGCAGTTCTTC. It encodes CAWSVAGGYNEQFF. This chain connects TRBV30 to TRBJ2-1, with 10 bases lining up with TRBD2. The CDR3 totals 14 residues. The germline CDR1 and CDR2 sequences are GTSNPN and SVGIG (reference sequence). Unmatched junction bases numbered 2, after V lost 3 bases and J lost 3 bases.

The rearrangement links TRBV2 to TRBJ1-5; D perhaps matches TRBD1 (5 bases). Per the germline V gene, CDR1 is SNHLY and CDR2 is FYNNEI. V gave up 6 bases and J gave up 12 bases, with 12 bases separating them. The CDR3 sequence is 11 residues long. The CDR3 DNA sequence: TGTGCCAGCAGAGAAACAGGTCTCCAGCATTTT. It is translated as CASRETGLQHF.

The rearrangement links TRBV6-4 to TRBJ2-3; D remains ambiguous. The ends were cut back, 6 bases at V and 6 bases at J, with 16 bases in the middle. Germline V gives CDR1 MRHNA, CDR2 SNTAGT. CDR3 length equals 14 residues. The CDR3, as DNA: TGTGCCAGCAGCCCCGAGCTAGTTGCGGATACGCAGTATTTT. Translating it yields CASSPELVADTQYF.